This TCR beta chain was captured in a study of blood T cell repertoires in COVID-19. Study summary: Samples of COVID-19 (acute and convalescent) were obtained from the United States, Italy and Spain. T cells, B-cell-depleted T cells, or PBMCs supplied cDNA or gDNA.

V shed 7 bases and J shed 3 bases, with 18 bases lying between them. This CDR3 has 15 residues. Germline CDR1 and CDR2: MNHEY and SVGAGI. Study processing details: Reference gene primer amplification in the assay estimated nucleated cell counts. TCRdb's table, derived via immunoSEQ multiplex PCR, lists solely in-frame clones and lacks some. Clone size and V and J calls were adopted from that table, with D and trimming inferred from the DNA. The table shows roughly 200,000 clones, with approximately 80% occurring only once. Seattle patient enrollment occurred during active infection, with longitudinal follow-up thereafter.

This TCR was sampled from a middle-aged woman with COVID-19, enrolled during active disease. Specimen: peripheral blood. The V gene is TRBV6-5, the J gene TRBJ1-1; D gene unclear. The CDR3: CASNPVLSRDTEAFF. The CDR3 nucleotides are TGTGCCAGCAACCCGGTCCTATCACGGGACACTGAAGCTTTCTTT.